This T cell receptor (beta chain) is drawn from a study of cytomegalovirus exposure and HLA in healthy donors. Concerning this clone: Its antigen is unknown.

Regarding the study as a whole: Association of a missense DCLRE1C variant with TCR beta V- and J-gene trimming was reported in a later analysis.

The trim removed 1 base at V and 7 bases at J, leaving 5 bases unmatched. The germline V gene encodes CDR1 MNHEY and CDR2 SMNVEV (reference sequence). This CDR3 has 15 residues. The PCR had 60 Vbeta and 13 Jbeta primers. Using immunoSEQ multiplex PCR, the repertoire was profiled, and TCRdb retains in-frame clones only, with some absent. The table shows roughly 120,000 clones, with roughly four fifths occurring only once. Sequenced material: PBMCs. The chain couples TRBV27 to TRBJ2-1; 9 positions agree with TRBD1. The sequence was collected from a male donor in good health and CMV-seropositive. In nucleotides, the CDR3 is TGTGCCAGCAGTTTATACAGGGGGCTGTGGAATGAGCAGTTCTTC. Encoded protein: CASSLYRGLWNEQFF.